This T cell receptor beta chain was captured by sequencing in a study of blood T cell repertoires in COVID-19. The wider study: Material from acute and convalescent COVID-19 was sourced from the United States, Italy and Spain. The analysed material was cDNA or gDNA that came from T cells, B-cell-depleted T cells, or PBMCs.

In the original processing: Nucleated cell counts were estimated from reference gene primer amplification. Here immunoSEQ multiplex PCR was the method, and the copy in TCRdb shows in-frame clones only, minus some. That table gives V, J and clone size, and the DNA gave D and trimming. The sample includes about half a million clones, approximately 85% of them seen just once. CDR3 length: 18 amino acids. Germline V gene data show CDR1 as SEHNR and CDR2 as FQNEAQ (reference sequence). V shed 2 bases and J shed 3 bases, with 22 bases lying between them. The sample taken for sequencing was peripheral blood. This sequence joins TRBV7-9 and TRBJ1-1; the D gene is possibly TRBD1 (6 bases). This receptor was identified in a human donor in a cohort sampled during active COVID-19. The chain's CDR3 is CASSLKILAGARDTEAFF. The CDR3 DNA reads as TGTGCCAGCAGCTTAAAAATATTGGCAGGGGCTAGAGACACTGAAGCTTTCTTT.